This record covers a single T cell receptor (beta chain). Its specific antigen is unknown. Per-base qualities were not stored, and no clone one base away is much larger. This entry belongs to a study of blood T cell repertoires in COVID-19 (dated by TCRdb to the early 2020s). General notes on the study: Samples from collaborators originated in the United States, Italy and Spain and spanned both the acute and convalescent phases of COVID-19. The dataset comprised deeply sampled blood TCRbeta repertoires from subjects exposed to, actively infected with, or recovered from COVID-19. Where available, HLA class I and class II types were taken from metadata supplied by the sample provider and were not determined by assay-based typing. The sample metadata nearly always contained a de-identified subject ID, COVID-19 status, age in years and sex. A freely available public database, intended as a resource for researchers studying the immune response to SARS-CoV-2, is where the repertoires were released. The samples were drawn from two sources: the first 160 participants of the ongoing ImmuneRACE study, and over 950 subjects contributed by 6 global collaborators. The prospective study material was composed of cDNA or gDNA derived from T cells, B-cell-depleted T cells, or PBMCs. Broad study findings and their caveats: The amount of clinical and demographic metadata varied by source and participant and was provided uncurated.

TCRbeta CDR3 regions were amplified from genomic DNA by means of the immunoSEQ Assay, a bias-controlled multiplex PCR. In the original analysis: Nucleated cell counts per sample were estimated from amplification of reference gene primers within the assay. Sequence reads were collapsed and filtered to measure the absolute abundance of every unique TCRbeta CDR3 rearrangement. For each sample, productive Simpson clonality was calculated by taking the square root of Simpson's diversity index across productive rearrangements. TCRdb provides this immuneACCESS table in a form limited to in-frame rearrangements. Some clones are lacking; in checked studies, under half of them reflect an unresolved V gene, and why the rest are absent is not known. The DNA was the basis for D and trimming; V, J and clone size are from that table. The sample profile shows about 380,000 clones; approximately 90% of them were found once. The ten largest clones take up around 1.2% of the sample.

Unmatched junction bases come to 6, with V trimmed by 2 bases and J by 6 bases. The CDR3 numbers 14 residues from cysteine through phenylalanine. The only DNA kept is the CDR3, 42 bases in frame from the first base. The germline V gene (reference sequence) sets CDR1 to MNHEY and CDR2 to SMNVEV. In the prospective study, participants were roughly 18 to 95 years old, resided in about two dozen geographic areas of the United States, and were enrolled through a virtual design. In the prospective study, cohorts were assigned on the basis of participant-reported clinical history obtained from a screening survey and a study questionnaire. Recovered participants in ImmuneRACE Cohort 3 were defined as having two consecutive negative NP/OP PCR tests, clearance from a healthcare professional, or resolution of symptoms. Mobile phlebotomists in the prospective study collected whole blood, serum and a nasopharyngeal or oropharyngeal swab from every participant. Over an approximately 2-month period, participants in the prospective study had the option of providing additional blood draws and questionnaires. Blood samples from the prospective study were shipped frozen or at room temperature prior to DNA extraction.

This receptor was identified in a woman aged 18-29 years who had recovered from COVID-19. The V and J genes are TRBV27 and TRBJ1-2; 7 bases in between match TRBD1. Specimen: PBMCs or T cells enriched from blood (not recorded which). The nucleotides read TGTGCCAGCAGTTTAAGTGAAGGGGGCCATGGCTACACCTTC. This gives the protein CASSLSEGGHGYTF.